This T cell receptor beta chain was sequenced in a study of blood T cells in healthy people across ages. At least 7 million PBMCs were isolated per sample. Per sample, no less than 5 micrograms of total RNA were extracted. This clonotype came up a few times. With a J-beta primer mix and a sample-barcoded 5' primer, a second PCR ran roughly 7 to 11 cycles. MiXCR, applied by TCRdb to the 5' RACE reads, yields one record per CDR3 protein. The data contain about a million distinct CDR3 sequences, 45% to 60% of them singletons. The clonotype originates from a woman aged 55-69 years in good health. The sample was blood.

The CDR3 is CSVSTGLVYGYTF. CDR3 coding DNA: TGCAGCGTGTCGACAGGGCTCGTTTATGGCTACACCTTC. The rearrangement uses TRBV29-1 and TRBJ1-2, with 7 bases identical to TRBD1. The germline V gene encodes CDR1 SQVTM and CDR2 ANQGSEA. The CDR3 totals 13 residues. The V gene end was trimmed by 6 bases and the J gene end by 5 bases; junction bases not matched to a gene: 9.